Listed here are 11 T cell receptor beta chains from one sample, sequenced in a study of preoperative IRX-2 immunotherapy in early breast cancer (dated by TCRdb to about 2019). The method was the immunoSEQ multiplex PCR assay. The table was pulled from immuneACCESS by TCRdb, which kept in-frame rearrangements only. Such tables lose some clones; where checked, under half of the loss comes from unresolved V genes, and the rest has no known cause. The sample table records roughly 93,000 clones; 75% to 90% of these occur just once. The leading ten clones occupy roughly 2% of the sample. Sample treatment or condition, as interpreted from the label and publication: preoperative locoregional IRX-2 cytokine immunotherapy. Material: tumor tissue, obtained after IRX-2 immunotherapy. These TCRs come from a human donor with breast cancer.

The sample holds a few counts of this clone. This chain connects TRBV6-8 to TRBJ2-3; D is undetermined. The CDR3 extends over 12 amino acids. The V gene's germline CDR1 is MNHGY and CDR2 SAAAGT. V shed 4 bases and J shed 6 bases, with 8 bases lying between them. CDR3 DNA sequence: TGTGCCAGCAGTTCCGAGAGGGATACGCAGTATTTT. Its translation: CASSSERDTQYF.

This chain connects TRBV19 to TRBJ1-4; D remains unclear. V was shortened by 8 bases and J by 0 bases, with 10 bases between the two germline ends. The CDR3 is 14 amino acids. Germline values: CDR1 LNHDA, CDR2 SQIVND (reference sequence). The CDR3 nucleotides read TGTGCCAGTGGACTCAGAGCAACTAATGAAAAACTGTTTTTT. Translated: CASGLRATNEKLFF.

The chain has TRBV6-8 and TRBJ2-4, with D unresolved. V was clipped by 0 bases and J by 0 bases, with 6 bases between them. The CDR3 consists of 15 residues. The germline V gene encodes CDR1 MNHGY and CDR2 SAAAGT. The CDR3 nucleotides are TGTGCCAGCAGTTACTCCCGTTTAGCCAAAAACATTCAGTACTTC. It yields the protein CASSYSRLAKNIQYF.

The genes are TRBV7-2 and TRBJ1-2, with 10 bases identical to TRBD1. The CDR3 has 13 amino acids. The germline CDR1 and CDR2 sequences are SGHTA and FQGNSA. V was pared by 5 bases and J by 5 bases, with 2 bases of the junction left unmatched. The CDR3: CASSLGQGYGYTF. The CDR3 region has the DNA TGTGCCAGCAGCCTGGGACAGGGGTATGGCTACACCTTC.

J is TRBJ2-7 and V is TRBV6-8; D possibly matches TRBD1 or TRBD2 (5 bases each). Germline CDR1 and CDR2: MNHGY and SAAAGT. V lost 6 bases and J lost 1, with 16 bases in between. The CDR3 is 15 residues long. CDR3 bases: TGTGCCAGCAGACCTCGAGAGGGGCTTTCCTACGAGCAGTACTTC. It is translated as CASRPREGLSYEQYF.

The chain combines TRBV6-8 with TRBJ2-7; maybe TRBD2 (6 bases). Germline CDR1 and CDR2: MNHGY and SAAAGT. CDR3 length: 13 amino acids. V was cut by 5 bases and J by 3 bases, with 11 bases left in between. The chain's CDR3 is CASSRDSRYEQYF. In nucleotides, the CDR3 is TGTGCCAGCAGTAGGGACTCGCGCTACGAGCAGTACTTC.

This clone was recorded only once. V and J are TRBV5-1 and TRBJ2-7; D tentatively reads TRBD1 or TRBD2 (5 bases each). The CDR3 has 14 amino acids. With 4 bases removed from V and 0 bases from J, the gap between germline ends came to 11 bases. CDR1 is SGHRS, CDR2 YFSETQ, per germline. The CDR3 region has the DNA TGCGCCAGCAGCCACGGGACGGGCTCCTACGAGCAGTACTTC. Amino acid sequence: CASSHGTGSYEQYF.

The V call is TRBV6-8, the J call TRBJ2-1; a weak D match, TRBD1 (7 bases). The germline V gene encodes CDR1 MNHGY and CDR2 SAAAGT. The CDR3 has 17 residues. Trimming removed 2 bases from V and 6 bases from J, with 20 bases in between. CDR3 nucleotides: TGTGCCAGCAGTTACGGTAGGGGGCAGGGGGGATTCAATGAGCAGTTCTTC. It specifies CASSYGRGQGGFNEQFF.

In this sample, this clone turned up once. The chain uses TRBV10-3 and TRBJ2-2; a possible D gene is TRBD2 (6 bases). This CDR3 contains 15 residues. Deletions cut 2 bases from V and 3 bases from J, with 10 bases between. CDR1 is ENHRY and CDR2 is SYGVKD in the germline V gene. CDR3 sequence reads: CAISEIRRDTGELFF. The CDR3 bases are TGTGCCATCAGTGAGATCCGGAGGGACACCGGGGAGCTGTTTTTT.

The rearrangement uses TRBV1 and TRBJ2-1; no DNA check was done on the table's D call, TRBD1. TRBV1 is a known pseudogene. The CDR3 extends over 15 amino acids. The CDR3 nucleotides read TGCGCCAGCAGCCACCAGGTTAGCTCCTACAATGAGCAGTTCTTC. This gives the protein CASSHQVSSYNEQFF.

The chain is built from TRBV7-1 and TRBJ2-1; 7 positions agree with TRBD1. TRBV7-1 is noted as an ORF with a role that remains uncertain. The CDR3 runs to 16 residues. With 4 bases clipped from V and 4 bases from J, the junction kept 10 bases outside the gene matches. DNA for the CDR3: TGTGCCAGCAGCTTGGCCACGGGACAGACATACAATGAGCAGTTCTTC. As protein: CASSLATGQTYNEQFF.